Presented here are 8 T cell receptor beta chains from one specimen sequenced in a study of cytomegalovirus exposure and HLA in healthy donors. The PCR used 60 Vbeta and 13 Jbeta primers. Sequenced by immunoSEQ multiplex PCR; TCRdb stores in-frame clones only, minus some. The table shows over 150,000 clones, with about four fifths occurring only once. The material sequenced was PBMCs. The origin of the receptors is a woman aged 50 to 60 in good health and CMV-seropositive.

V usage is TRBV6-5 and J usage is TRBJ2-5; D possibly corresponds to TRBD2 (5 bases). This CDR3 is 13 amino acids long. Germline V lookup: CDR1 MNHEY, CDR2 SVGAGI. V was clipped by 6 bases and J by 2 bases, with 10 bases between them. The CDR3 sequence is CASRDGMQETQYF. The CDR3 DNA reads TGTGCCAGCAGGGACGGGATGCAAGAGACCCAGTACTTC.

This chain uses TRBV5-6 with TRBJ1-2; maybe TRBD1 (5 bases). CDR1 and CDR2 (germline): SGHDT, YYEEEE. V was cut by 7 bases and J by 7 bases, with 17 bases left in between. This CDR3 comprises 13 residues. CDR3 coding DNA: TGTGCCAGCCTTACAGGTGCCCGCTTTGGCTACACCTTC. Residues: CASLTGARFGYTF.

The V call is TRBV5-1, the J call TRBJ2-1; D is possibly TRBD1 (5 bases). CDR1 and CDR2 (germline): SGHRS, YFSETQ. V lost 2 bases and J 10 bases, leaving 13 bases between the germline ends. CDR3 size: 13 residues. As DNA, the CDR3 is TGCGCCAGCAGCTTTTCGAAGGGGTGGGAGCAGTTCTTC. Translation: CASSFSKGWEQFF.

This clone was seen a few times. The gene calls are TRBV2 and TRBJ1-5; D might be TRBD1 (6 bases). CDR1 SNHLY and CDR2 FYNNEI come from the germline V gene. The V end lost 7 bases, the J end lost 3 bases, and 13 bases lay between the germline ends. The length of the CDR3 is 14 residues. CDR3: CASTQGLLNQPQHF. In DNA, the CDR3 is TGTGCCAGCACCCAGGGGCTTCTCAATCAGCCCCAGCATTTT.

This clone was detected only once. The chain has TRBV9 and TRBJ2-2; no reliable D call. Trimming cost V 0 bases and J 4 bases, with 4 bases left between them. Germline V gene sequence: CDR1 SGDLS, CDR2 YYNGEE. The CDR3 length is 13 residues. The CDR3 DNA is TGTGCCAGCAGCGTAGACATCACCGGGGAGCTGTTTTTT. The encoded protein is CASSVDITGELFF. The complete variable domain, with remaining parts taken from reference TRBV9 and TRBJ2-2, reads DSGVTQTPKHLITATGQRVTLRCSPRSGDLSVYWYQQSLDQGLQFLIQYYNGEERAKGNILERFSAQQFPDLHSELNLSSLELGDSALYFCASSVDITGELFFGEGSRLTVL.

The chain has TRBV27 and TRBJ1-5; 7 positions match TRBD1. CDR3 length equals 16 residues. CDR1 and CDR2 (germline): MNHEY, SMNVEV (reference sequence). Trimming took 0 bases from V and 2 from J; bases not matched to a gene: 4. The CDR3 is CASSLSYRGGNQPQHF. CDR3 sequence (DNA): TGTGCCAGCAGTTTATCCTACAGGGGAGGCAATCAGCCCCAGCATTTT.

V gene TRBV7-8 combines with J gene TRBJ2-2; 11 bases map to TRBD2. The trim removed 1 base at V and 5 bases at J, leaving 3 bases unmatched. CDR1 is SGHVS, CDR2 FQNEAQ, per germline. CDR3 length equals 16 residues. As DNA, the CDR3 is TGTGCCAGCAGCTTAGAACTAGCGGGAGTTACCGGGGAGCTGTTTTTT. This encodes CASSLELAGVTGELFF.

This clone showed up just a few times. The CDR3 DNA is TGCAGCGTGTCTGACACTGAAGCTTTCTTT. Protein: CSVSDTEAFF. The J gene is TRBJ1-1, the V gene TRBV29-1; D is uncertain. CDR1 and CDR2 (germline): SQVTM, ANQGSEA. Trimming left V 6 bases short and J 3 bases short, with 5 bases between. This CDR3 spans 10 amino acids.